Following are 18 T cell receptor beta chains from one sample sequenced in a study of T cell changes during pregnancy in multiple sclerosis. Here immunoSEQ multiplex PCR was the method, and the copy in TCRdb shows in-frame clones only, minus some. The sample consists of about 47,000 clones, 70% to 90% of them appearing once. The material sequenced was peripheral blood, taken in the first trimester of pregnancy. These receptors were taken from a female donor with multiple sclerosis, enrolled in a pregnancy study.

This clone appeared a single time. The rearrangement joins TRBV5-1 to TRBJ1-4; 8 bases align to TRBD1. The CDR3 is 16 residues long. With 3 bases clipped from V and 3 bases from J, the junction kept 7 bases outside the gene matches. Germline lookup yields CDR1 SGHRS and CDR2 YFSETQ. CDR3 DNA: TGCGCCAGCAGCTCCTTCAGGGGGCTGGCTAATGAAAAACTGTTTTTT. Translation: CASSSFRGLANEKLFF.

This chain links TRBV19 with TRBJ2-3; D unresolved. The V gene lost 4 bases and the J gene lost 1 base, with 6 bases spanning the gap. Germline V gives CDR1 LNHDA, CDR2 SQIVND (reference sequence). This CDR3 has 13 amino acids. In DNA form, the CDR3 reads TGTGCCAGTAGTAGACTGGGCACAGATACGCAGTATTTT. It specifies CASSRLGTDTQYF.

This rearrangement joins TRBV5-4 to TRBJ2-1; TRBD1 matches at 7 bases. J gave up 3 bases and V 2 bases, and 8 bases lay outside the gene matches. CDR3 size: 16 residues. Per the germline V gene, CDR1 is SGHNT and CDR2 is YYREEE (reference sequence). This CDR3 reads CASSFPTGSIYNEQFF. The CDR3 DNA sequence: TGTGCCAGCAGCTTCCCGACAGGGTCCATCTACAATGAGCAGTTCTTC.

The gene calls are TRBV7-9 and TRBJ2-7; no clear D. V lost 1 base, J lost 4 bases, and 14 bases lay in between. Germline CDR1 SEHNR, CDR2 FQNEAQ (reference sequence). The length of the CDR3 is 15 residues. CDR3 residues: CASSLVGLSGYEQYF. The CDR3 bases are TGTGCCAGCAGCTTAGTAGGTCTTTCAGGTTACGAGCAGTACTTC.

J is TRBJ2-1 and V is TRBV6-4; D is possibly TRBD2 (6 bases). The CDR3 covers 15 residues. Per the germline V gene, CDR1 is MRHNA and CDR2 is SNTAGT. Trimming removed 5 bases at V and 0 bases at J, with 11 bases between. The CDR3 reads CASSLEGSSYNEQFF. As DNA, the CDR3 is TGTGCCAGCAGTCTGGAGGGGAGCTCCTACAATGAGCAGTTCTTC.

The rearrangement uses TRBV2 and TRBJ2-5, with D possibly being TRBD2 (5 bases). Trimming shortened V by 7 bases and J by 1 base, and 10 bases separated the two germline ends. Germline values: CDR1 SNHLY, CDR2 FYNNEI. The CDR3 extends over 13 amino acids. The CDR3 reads CASTKRLQETQYF. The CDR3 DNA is TGTGCCAGCACGAAGCGGCTCCAAGAGACCCAGTACTTC. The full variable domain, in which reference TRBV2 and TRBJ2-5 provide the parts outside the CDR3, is EPEVTQTPSHQVTQMGQEVILRCVPISNHLYFYWYRQILGQKVEFLVSFYNNEISEKSEIFDDQFSVERPDGSNFTLKIRSTKLEDSAMYFCASTKRLQETQYFGPGTRLLVL.

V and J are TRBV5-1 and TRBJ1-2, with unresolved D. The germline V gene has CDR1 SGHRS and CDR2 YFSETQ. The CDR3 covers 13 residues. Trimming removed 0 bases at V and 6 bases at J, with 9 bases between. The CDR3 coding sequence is TGCGCCAGCAGCTTGGGGGAGGTCGATGGCTACACCTTC. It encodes CASSLGEVDGYTF.

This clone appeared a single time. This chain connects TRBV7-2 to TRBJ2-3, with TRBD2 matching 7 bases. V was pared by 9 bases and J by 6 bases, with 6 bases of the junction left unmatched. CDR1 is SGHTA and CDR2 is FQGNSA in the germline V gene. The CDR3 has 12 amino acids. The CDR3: CASGWGGDTQYF. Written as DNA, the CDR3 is TGTGCCAGTGGGTGGGGGGGGGATACGCAGTATTTT.

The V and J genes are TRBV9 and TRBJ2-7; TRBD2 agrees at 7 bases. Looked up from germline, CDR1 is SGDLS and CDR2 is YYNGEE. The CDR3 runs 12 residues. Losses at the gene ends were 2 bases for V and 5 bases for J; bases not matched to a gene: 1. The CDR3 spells CASSVGGDEQYF. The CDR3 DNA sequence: TGTGCCAGCAGCGTTGGGGGGGACGAGCAGTACTTC.

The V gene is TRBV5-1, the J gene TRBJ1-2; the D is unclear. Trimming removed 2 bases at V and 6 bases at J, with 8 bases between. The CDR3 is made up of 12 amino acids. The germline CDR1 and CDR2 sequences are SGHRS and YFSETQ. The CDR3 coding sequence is TGCGCCAGCAGCTTTGGTGGGCATGGCTACACCTTC. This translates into CASSFGGHGYTF.

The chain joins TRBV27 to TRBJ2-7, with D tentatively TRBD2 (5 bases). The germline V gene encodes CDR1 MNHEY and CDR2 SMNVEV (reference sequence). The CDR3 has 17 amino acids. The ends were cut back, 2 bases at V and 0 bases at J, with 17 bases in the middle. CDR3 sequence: CASSLRSRGLTSYEQYF. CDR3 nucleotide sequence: TGTGCCAGCAGTTTAAGATCCCGCGGGTTAACCTCCTACGAGCAGTACTTC.

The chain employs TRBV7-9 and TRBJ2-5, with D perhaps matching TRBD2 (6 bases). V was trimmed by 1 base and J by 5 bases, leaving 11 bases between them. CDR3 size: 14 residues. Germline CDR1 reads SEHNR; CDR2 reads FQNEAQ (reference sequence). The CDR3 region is CASSLELAAETQYF. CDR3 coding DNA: TGTGCCAGCAGCTTAGAACTAGCTGCGGAGACCCAGTACTTC.

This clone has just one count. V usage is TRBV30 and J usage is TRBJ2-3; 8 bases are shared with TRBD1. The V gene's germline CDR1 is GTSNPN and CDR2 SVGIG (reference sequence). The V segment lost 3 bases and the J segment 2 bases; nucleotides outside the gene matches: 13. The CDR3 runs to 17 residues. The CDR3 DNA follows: TGTGCCTGGAGCCACCCAGTGCGGACAGGGATCACAGATACGCAGTATTTT. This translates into CAWSHPVRTGITDTQYF.

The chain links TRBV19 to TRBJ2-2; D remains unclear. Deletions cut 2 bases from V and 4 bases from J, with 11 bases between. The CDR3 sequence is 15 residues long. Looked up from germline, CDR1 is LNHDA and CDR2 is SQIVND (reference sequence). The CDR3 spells CASSIQSASTGELFF. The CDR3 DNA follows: TGTGCCAGTAGTATACAGTCAGCGAGCACCGGGGAGCTGTTTTTT. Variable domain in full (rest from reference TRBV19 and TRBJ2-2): DGGITQSPKYLFRKEGQNVTLSCEQNLNHDAMYWYRQDPGQGLRLIYYSQIVNDFQKGDIAEGYSVSREKKESFPLTVTSAQKNPTAFYLCASSIQSASTGELFFGEGSRLTVL.

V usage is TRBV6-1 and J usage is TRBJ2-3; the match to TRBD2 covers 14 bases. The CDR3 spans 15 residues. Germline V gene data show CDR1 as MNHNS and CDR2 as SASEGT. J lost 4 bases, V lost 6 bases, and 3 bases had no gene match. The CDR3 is CASSSTSGGADTQYF. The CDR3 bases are TGTGCCAGCAGCTCGACTAGCGGGGGGGCAGATACGCAGTATTTT.

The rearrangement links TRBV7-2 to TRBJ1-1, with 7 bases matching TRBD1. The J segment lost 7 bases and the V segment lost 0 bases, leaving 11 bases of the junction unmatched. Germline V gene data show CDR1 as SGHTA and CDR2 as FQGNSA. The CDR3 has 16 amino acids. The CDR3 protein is CASSLATDRVRSEAFF. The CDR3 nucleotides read TGTGCCAGCAGCTTAGCCACTGACAGGGTTAGGAGTGAAGCTTTCTTT.

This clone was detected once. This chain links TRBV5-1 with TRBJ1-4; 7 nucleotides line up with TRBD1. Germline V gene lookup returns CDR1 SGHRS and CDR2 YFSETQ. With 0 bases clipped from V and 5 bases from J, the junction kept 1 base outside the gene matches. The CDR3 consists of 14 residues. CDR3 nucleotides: TGCGCCAGCAGCTTGGAGGGGGCGAATGAAAAACTGTTTTTT. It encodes CASSLEGANEKLFF.

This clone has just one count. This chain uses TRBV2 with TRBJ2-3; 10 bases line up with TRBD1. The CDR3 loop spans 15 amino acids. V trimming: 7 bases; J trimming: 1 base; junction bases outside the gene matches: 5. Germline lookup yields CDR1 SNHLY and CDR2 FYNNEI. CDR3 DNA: TGTGCCAGCACGGCCGGGACAGGGGGCACAGATACGCAGTATTTT. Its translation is CASTAGTGGTDTQYF.